This T cell receptor beta chain was sequenced in a study of OX40 agonist ivuxolimab in advanced cancers. Study overall: Ivuxolimab, which is an agonistic anti-OX40 (CD134) antibody, was administered to the patients. Three patients, one with hepatocellular carcinoma and two with cutaneous melanoma, responded partially.

Germline V gives CDR1 ENHRY, CDR2 SYGVKD. Trimming removed 6 bases from V and 7 bases from J; junction bases left unmatched: 5. CDR3 length: 12 residues. For this clone: As yet, its antigen is unknown.

General study results and limits: Expanded clones were, on average, more numerous in CD8+ T cells than in CD4+. Partly responding patients at 0.1-3.0 mg/kg showed some of the smallest clonal expansion.

The assay was immunoSEQ multiplex PCR, and TCRdb's table has in-frame clones only and misses some. The profile covers 50,000 to 55,000 clones, with approximately 75% appearing a single time and approximately 0.69% taken by the ten largest. The TCR comes from an adult with an advanced solid tumor such as melanoma, head and neck, liver or kidney cancer. The chain combines TRBV10-3 with TRBJ1-2; TRBD1 agrees at 7 bases. The sample was CD4+ or CD8+ T cells sorted from blood, taken in a trial of the OX40 agonist ivuxolimab. CDR3 loop: CAISRDSLGYTF. DNA of the CDR3: TGTGCCATCAGCCGGGACAGTCTTGGCTACACCTTC.